These T cell receptor beta chains were read from a single sample in a study of blood T cell repertoires in COVID-19. The table came from immunoSEQ multiplex PCR; TCRdb's copy has only in-frame clones and leaves some out. The table has about 160,000 clones, about 85% seen once. Sequencing was done on a sample of peripheral blood. These receptors originate from a human donor with acute or convalescent COVID-19. The donor label of this sample is uncertain. Both conserved end residues are part of each CDR3. A D gene is named only where the DNA matches it firmly. Clone size appears in some rows only: once, few, many, or a class for an expanded clone.

CDR3aa | CDR3nt | abundance | j_gene | v_gene | d_gene
CASSLAGFTYNEQFF | TGCGCCAGCAGCTTGGCAGGGTTCACCTACAATGAGCAGTTCTTC | - | TRBJ2-1 | TRBV5-1 | -
CASSPEAVGANTEAFF | TGTGCCAGCAGCCCCGAGGCGGTGGGGGCGAACACTGAAGCTTTCTTT | - | TRBJ1-1 | TRBV7-3 | -
CASSPRSVAVQNQPQHF | TGTGCCAGCAGTCCGCGCTCGGTGGCGGTCCAAAATCAGCCCCAGCATTTT | - | TRBJ1-5 | TRBV27 | -
CASSPGQGANEQYF | TGTGCCAGCTCACCGGGACAGGGGGCCAACGAGCAGTACTTC | - | TRBJ2-7 | TRBV18 | TRBD1
CASSCALAIGGETQYF | TGTGCCAGCAGTTGCGCTCTAGCAATCGGGGGTGAGACCCAGTACTTC | - | TRBJ2-5 | TRBV27 | -
CAISTGTGVSEQYF | TGTGCCATCAGTACCGGGACAGGGGTTTCCGAGCAGTACTTC | - | TRBJ2-7 | TRBV10-3 | TRBD1
CASSSGLAGGPDTQYF | TGTGCCAGCAGCTCTGGACTAGCGGGGGGGCCAGATACGCAGTATTTT | - | TRBJ2-3 | TRBV7-2 | TRBD2
CASSPAPFRSEQYF | TGTGCCAGCAGCCCCGCCCCATTCAGAAGCGAGCAGTACTTC | - | TRBJ2-7 | TRBV6-5 | -
CASSYSGGGPDTQYF | TGTGCCAGCAGTTACTCTGGGGGGGGGCCCGATACGCAGTATTTT | - | TRBJ2-3 | TRBV6-2/TRBV6-3 | -
CASSQDKSSYNEQFF | TGCGCCAGCAGCCAAGATAAGAGCTCCTACAATGAGCAGTTCTTC | - | TRBJ2-1 | TRBV4-3 | -
CASSSTSGVEAFF | TGTGCCAGCAGCTCGACATCAGGGGTGGAAGCTTTCTTT | - | TRBJ1-1 | TRBV7-6 | -
CASSSLGTRNQPQHF | TGTGCCAGCAGTTCGTTAGGGACAAGAAATCAGCCCCAGCATTTT | - | TRBJ1-5 | TRBV27 | -
CASSLSGGETQYF | TGCGCCAGCAGCCTTAGCGGGGGGGAGACCCAGTACTTC | few | TRBJ2-5 | TRBV5-1 | TRBD2
CASSRLAGPTDTQYF | TGTGCCAGCAGCCGTCTAGCGGGGCCCACAGATACGCAGTATTTT | - | TRBJ2-3 | TRBV7-2 | TRBD2
CASSIDSLAGGPDTQYF | TGTGCCAGTAGTATAGATTCCCTAGCGGGGGGCCCAGATACGCAGTATTTT | - | TRBJ2-3 | TRBV19 | TRBD2
CASSSSAAPNTGELFF | TGTGCCAGCAGTTCTAGCGCCGCCCCGAACACCGGGGAGCTGTTTTTT | - | TRBJ2-2 | TRBV6-2/TRBV6-3 | -
CASSTRTGGAEKLFF | TGTGCCAGCAGCACCCGGACAGGTGGGGCTGAAAAACTGTTTTTT | - | TRBJ1-4 | TRBV5-4 | TRBD1
CASSPTRGPQHF | TGTGCCAGCAGCCCCACGCGGGGGCCCCAGCATTTT | - | TRBJ1-5 | TRBV12-3/TRBV12-4 | -
CASSLLTPRDSPYEQYF | TGCGCCAGCAGCTTACTCACCCCCCGGGACAGTCCCTACGAGCAGTACTTC | - | TRBJ2-7 | TRBV5-1 | TRBD1
CASSADRFYGYTF | TGTGCCAGCAGCGCCGACAGGTTCTATGGCTACACCTTC | once | TRBJ1-2 | TRBV5-4 | -
CASSSNPPWTTTSSGNTIYF | TGTGCCAGCTCTTCCAATCCTCCCTGGACAACTACAAGCTCTGGAAACACCATATATTTT | - | TRBJ1-3 | TRBV18 | -
CASSRGVISYEQYF | TGTGCCAGCAGCCGCGGCGTCATCTCCTACGAGCAGTACTTC | - | TRBJ2-7 | TRBV7-2 | -
CASSAVNSATTGELFF | TGTGCCAGCAGCGCAGTAAATAGCGCTACCACCGGGGAGCTGTTTTTT | - | TRBJ2-2 | TRBV9 | -
CASSYEAGLTYEQYF | TGTGCCAGCAGTTACGAGGCAGGGCTTACCTACGAGCAGTACTTC | many | TRBJ2-7 | TRBV6-5 | -
CATSRTGQNEKLFF | TGTGCCACCAGCAGGACAGGGCAAAATGAAAAACTGTTTTTT | - | TRBJ1-4 | TRBV15 | TRBD1
CASSQEGTVYGYTF | TGCGCCAGCAGCCAAGAAGGCACAGTTTATGGCTACACCTTC | - | TRBJ1-2 | TRBV4-1 | -
CASSSGTANEQFF | TGTGCCAGCTCGTCCGGGACAGCCAATGAGCAGTTCTTC | - | TRBJ2-1 | TRBV18 | TRBD1
CASSVGGTIYF | TGTGCCAGCAGCGTAGGCGGCACCATATATTTT | - | TRBJ1-3 | TRBV9 | -
CASSSRLAKNIQYF | TGTGCCAGCAGCTCGCGACTAGCCAAAAACATTCAGTACTTC | few | TRBJ2-4 | TRBV11-2 | -
CASSNTGNTGELFF | TGCGCCAGCAGCAATACAGGGAACACCGGGGAGCTGTTTTTT | - | TRBJ2-2 | TRBV5-1 | -
CASSEVGRGRMNTEAFF | TGTGCCAGCAGTGAAGTAGGCAGGGGGCGGATGAACACTGAAGCTTTCTTT | - | TRBJ1-1 | TRBV6-1 | TRBD1
CASSHDGSFAPEAFF | TGCGCCAGCAGCCATGACGGGTCATTTGCCCCTGAAGCTTTCTTT | - | TRBJ1-1 | TRBV4-3 | -
CASSLFTYEQYF | TGTGCCAGCAGCTTATTTACCTACGAGCAGTACTTC | - | TRBJ2-7 | TRBV5-5 | -
CASSSRYIMNTEAFF | TGTGCCAGCAGCTCGAGATATATTATGAACACTGAAGCTTTCTTT | - | TRBJ1-1 | TRBV5-4 | -
CASRASNYGYTF | TGCGCCAGCAGAGCATCCAACTATGGCTACACCTTC | - | TRBJ1-2 | TRBV5-1 | -
CASSQTWGAYTF | TGTGCCAGCAGCCAGACCTGGGGAGCCTACACCTTC | - | TRBJ1-2 | TRBV3-1/TRBV3-2 | -
CATSRGGGAPNTEAFF | TGTGCCACCAGCAGAGGAGGGGGGGCCCCGAACACTGAAGCTTTCTTT | - | TRBJ1-1 | TRBV15 | -
CASSQGGGYTF | TGTGCCAGCAGCCAAGGGGGCGGCTACACCTTC | - | TRBJ1-2 | TRBV3-1/TRBV3-2 | -
CASSFDNRGQETQYF | TGTGCCAGCAGCTTCGATAACAGGGGCCAAGAGACCCAGTACTTC | - | TRBJ2-5 | TRBV5-6 | TRBD1
CASSIGTGVPNEQFF | TGTGCCAGTAGTATAGGGACAGGGGTTCCCAATGAGCAGTTCTTC | - | TRBJ2-1 | TRBV19 | TRBD1
CASSHQGSAYEQYF | TGTGCCAGCAGCCACCAGGGGAGCGCCTACGAGCAGTACTTC | - | TRBJ2-7 | TRBV4-2 | -
CASSQDGRGNIWTLAKNIQYF | TGCGCCAGCAGCCAAGACGGGAGGGGGAATATTTGGACCCTAGCCAAAAACATTCAGTACTTC | - | TRBJ2-4 | TRBV4-1 | TRBD2
CASSSRPGGAQETQYF | TGTGCCAGCAGCTCCCGGCCGGGCGGGGCCCAAGAGACCCAGTACTTC | - | TRBJ2-5 | TRBV7-9 | -